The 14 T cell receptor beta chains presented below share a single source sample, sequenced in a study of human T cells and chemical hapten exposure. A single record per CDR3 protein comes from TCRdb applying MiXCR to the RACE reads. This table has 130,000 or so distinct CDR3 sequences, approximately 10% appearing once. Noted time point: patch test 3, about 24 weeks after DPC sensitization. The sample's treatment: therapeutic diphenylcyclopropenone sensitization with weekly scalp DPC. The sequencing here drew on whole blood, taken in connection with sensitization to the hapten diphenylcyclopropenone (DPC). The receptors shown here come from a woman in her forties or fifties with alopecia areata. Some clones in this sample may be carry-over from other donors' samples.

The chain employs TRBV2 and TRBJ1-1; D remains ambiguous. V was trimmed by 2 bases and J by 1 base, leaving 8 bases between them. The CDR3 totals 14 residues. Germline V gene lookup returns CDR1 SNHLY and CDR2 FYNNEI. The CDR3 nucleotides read TGTGCCAGCAGTGAAAATCCGAAGAACACTGAAGCTTTCTTT. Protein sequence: CASSENPKNTEAFF.

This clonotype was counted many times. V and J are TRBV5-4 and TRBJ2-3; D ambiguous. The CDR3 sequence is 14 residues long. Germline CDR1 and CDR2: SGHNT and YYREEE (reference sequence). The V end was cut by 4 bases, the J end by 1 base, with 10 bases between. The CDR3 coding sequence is TGTGCCAGCAGCCGGAGTTCTGGCACAGATACGCAGTATTTT. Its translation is CASSRSSGTDTQYF.

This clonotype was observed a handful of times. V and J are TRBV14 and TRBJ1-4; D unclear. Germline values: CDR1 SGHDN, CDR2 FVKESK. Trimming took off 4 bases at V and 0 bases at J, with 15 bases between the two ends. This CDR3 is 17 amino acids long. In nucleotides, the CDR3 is TGTGCCAGCAGCCCGGTCGGGAGAGGCGCAACTAATGAAAAACTGTTTTTT. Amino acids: CASSPVGRGATNEKLFF. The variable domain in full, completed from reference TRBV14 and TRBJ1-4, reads EAGVTQFPSHSVIEKGQTVTLRCDPISGHDNLYWYRRVMGKEIKFLLHFVKESKQDESGMPNNRFLAERTGGTYSTLKVQPAELEDSGVYFCASSPVGRGATNEKLFFGSGTQLSVL.

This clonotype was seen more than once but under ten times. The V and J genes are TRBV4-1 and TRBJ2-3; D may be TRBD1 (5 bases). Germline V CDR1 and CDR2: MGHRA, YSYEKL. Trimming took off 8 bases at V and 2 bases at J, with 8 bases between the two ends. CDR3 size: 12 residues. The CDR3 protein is CASGQNTDTQYF. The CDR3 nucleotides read TGCGCCAGCGGACAAAACACAGATACGCAGTATTTT.

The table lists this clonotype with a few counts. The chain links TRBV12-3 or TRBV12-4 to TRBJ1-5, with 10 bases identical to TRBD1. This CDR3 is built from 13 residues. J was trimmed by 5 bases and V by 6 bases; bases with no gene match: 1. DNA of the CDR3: TGTGCCAGCAGGGGGACAGGGGATCAGCCCCAGCATTTT. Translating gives CASRGTGDQPQHF.

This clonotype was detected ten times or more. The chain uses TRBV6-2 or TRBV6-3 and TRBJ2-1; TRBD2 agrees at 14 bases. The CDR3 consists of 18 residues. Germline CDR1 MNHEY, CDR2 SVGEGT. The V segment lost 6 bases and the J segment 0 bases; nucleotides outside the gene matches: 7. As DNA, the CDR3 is TGTGCCAGCAGAGGACTAGCGGGGGGCAAGAGCTCCTACAATGAGCAGTTCTTC. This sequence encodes CASRGLAGGKSSYNEQFF.

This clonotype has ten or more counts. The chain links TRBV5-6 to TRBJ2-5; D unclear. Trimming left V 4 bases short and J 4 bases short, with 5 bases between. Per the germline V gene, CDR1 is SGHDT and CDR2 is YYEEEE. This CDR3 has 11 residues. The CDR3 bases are TGTGCCAGCAGCCTCCTAGAGACCCAGTACTTC. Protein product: CASSLLETQYF.

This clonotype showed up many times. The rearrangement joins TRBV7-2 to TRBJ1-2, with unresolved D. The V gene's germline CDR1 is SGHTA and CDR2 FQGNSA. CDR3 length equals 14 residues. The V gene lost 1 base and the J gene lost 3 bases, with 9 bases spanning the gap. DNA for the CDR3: TGTGCCAGCAGCTTAGTGAGCAAAGACTATGGCTACACCTTC. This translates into CASSLVSKDYGYTF.

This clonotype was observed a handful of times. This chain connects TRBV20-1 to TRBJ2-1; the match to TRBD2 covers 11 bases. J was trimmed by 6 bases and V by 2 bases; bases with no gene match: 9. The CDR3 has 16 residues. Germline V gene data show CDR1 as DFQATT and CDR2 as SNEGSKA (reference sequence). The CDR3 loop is CSARSHASGRPNEQFF. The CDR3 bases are TGCAGTGCTAGAAGTCACGCTAGCGGGAGGCCCAATGAGCAGTTCTTC.

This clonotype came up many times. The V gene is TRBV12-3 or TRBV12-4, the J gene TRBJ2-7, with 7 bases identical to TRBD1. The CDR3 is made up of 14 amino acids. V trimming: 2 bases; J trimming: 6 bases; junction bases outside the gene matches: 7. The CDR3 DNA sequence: TGTGCCAGCAGTTTAAAGATCGGGACAGCCGAGCAGTACTTC. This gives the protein CASSLKIGTAEQYF.

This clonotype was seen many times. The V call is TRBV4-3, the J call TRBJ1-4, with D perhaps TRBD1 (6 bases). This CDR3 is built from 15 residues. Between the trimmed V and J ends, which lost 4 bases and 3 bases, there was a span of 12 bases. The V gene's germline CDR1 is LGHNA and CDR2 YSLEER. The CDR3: CASSRGQTPNEKLFF. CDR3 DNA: TGCGCCAGCAGCCGCGGACAGACGCCTAATGAAAAACTGTTTTTT.

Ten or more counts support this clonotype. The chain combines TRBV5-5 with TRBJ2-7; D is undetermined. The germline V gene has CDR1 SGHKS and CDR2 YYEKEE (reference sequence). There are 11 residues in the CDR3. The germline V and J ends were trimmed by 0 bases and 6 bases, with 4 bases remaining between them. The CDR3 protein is CASSLEGEQYF. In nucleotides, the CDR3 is TGTGCCAGCAGCTTGGAGGGCGAGCAGTACTTC.

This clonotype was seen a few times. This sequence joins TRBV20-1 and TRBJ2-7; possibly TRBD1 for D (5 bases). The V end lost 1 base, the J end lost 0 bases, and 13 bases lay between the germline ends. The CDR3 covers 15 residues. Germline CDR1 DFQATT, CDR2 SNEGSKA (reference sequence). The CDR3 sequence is CSARGRKGNSYEQYF. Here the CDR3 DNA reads TGCAGTGCTAGAGGTCGTAAGGGGAACTCCTACGAGCAGTACTTC.

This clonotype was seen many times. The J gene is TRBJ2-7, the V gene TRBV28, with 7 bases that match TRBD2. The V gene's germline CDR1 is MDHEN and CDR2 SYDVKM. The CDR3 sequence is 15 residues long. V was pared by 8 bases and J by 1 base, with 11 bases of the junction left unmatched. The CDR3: CASSPTGGGSYEQYF. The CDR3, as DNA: TGTGCCAGCTCCCCCACTGGCGGGGGATCCTACGAGCAGTACTTC.